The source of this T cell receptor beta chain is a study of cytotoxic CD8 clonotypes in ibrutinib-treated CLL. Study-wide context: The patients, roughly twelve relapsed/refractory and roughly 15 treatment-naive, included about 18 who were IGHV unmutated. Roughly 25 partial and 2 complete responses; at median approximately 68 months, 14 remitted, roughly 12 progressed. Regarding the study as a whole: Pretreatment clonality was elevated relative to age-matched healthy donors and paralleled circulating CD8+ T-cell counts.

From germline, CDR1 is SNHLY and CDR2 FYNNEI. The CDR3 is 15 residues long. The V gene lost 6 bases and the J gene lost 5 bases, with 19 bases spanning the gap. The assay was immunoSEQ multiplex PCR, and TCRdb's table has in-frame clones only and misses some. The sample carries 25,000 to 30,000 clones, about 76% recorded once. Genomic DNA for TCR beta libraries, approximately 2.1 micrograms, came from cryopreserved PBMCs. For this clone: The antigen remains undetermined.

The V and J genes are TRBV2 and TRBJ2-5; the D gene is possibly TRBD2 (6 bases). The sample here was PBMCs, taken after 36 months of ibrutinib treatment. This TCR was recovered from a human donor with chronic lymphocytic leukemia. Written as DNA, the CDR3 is TGTGCCAGCAGGATCGGGCGGGGAACGATGGAGACCCAGTACTTC. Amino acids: CASRIGRGTMETQYF.